The clone carrying this TCR beta chain has more than one count but fewer than ten. The antigen remains unidentified. The read ends 3 residues early relative to the CDR3; the germline J gene fills the gap. Libraries were prepared by immunoSEQ multiplex PCR; TCRdb keeps only in-frame clonotypes and omits some of them. The sample has approximately 81,000 clones, none seen only once; the top ten hold 0.8%. V was trimmed by 5 bases and J by 5 bases, leaving 18 bases between them. The germline CDR1 and CDR2 sequences are LNHDA and SQIVND (reference sequence). The CDR3 length is 15 residues. This sample stems from a study of T cell clonality in common variable immunodeficiency. The study's findings and limits: Common variable immunodeficiency TCR beta sequences reportedly had fewer deletions and N-nucleotide insertions.

Sequencing was carried out using peripheral blood mononuclear cells. The rearrangement joins TRBV19 to TRBJ1-2, with a tentative D call TRBD1 (6 bases). The origin of this receptor is a person between 18 and 75 years old in good health. The CDR3 loop reads CASSASRQAQYGYTF. CDR3 DNA, as far as it was read: TGTGCCAGTAGTGCATCAAGACAGGCCCAGTATGGC. Filled out from reference TRBV19 and TRBJ1-2, the complete variable domain reads DGGITQSPKYLFRKEGQNVTLSCEQNLNHDAMYWYRQDPGQGLRLIYYSQIVNDFQKGDIAEGYSVSREKKESFPLTVTSAQKNPTAFYLCASSASRQAQYGYTFGSGTRLTVV.